This paragraph reports one T cell receptor beta chain. What it binds is not known. The V gene's germline CDR1 is MGHDK and CDR2 SYGVNS. V was clipped by 1 base and J by 4 bases; unmatched bases: 3. The CDR3 is 15 amino acids. Libraries were prepared by immunoSEQ multiplex PCR; TCRdb keeps only in-frame clonotypes and omits some of them. Here the sample spans under 95,000 clones, 85% to 95% being singletons. This entry belongs to a study of PD-1 blockade in classical Hodgkin lymphoma. Study-level background: Each patient was given nivolumab 3 mg/kg through a vein every 2 weeks. Study results and caveats: Baseline diversity was lower in partial responders and progressors than complete responders. Baseline TCR diversity was reportedly lower in newly diagnosed patients than healthy donors.

Each patient relapsed following autologous stem cell transplantation, and prior brentuximab vedotin exposure differed. This specimen consisted of peripheral blood mononuclear cells (PBMCs), obtained at baseline. The gene calls are TRBV25-1 and TRBJ2-7; TRBD1 matches 11 bases. The source of this sequence is a human donor with classical Hodgkin lymphoma. DNA of the CDR3: TGTGCCAGCAGTGAATGGGGGACAGGGGGGTACGAGCAGTACTTC. This encodes CASSEWGTGGYEQYF.